The 6 T cell receptor beta chains listed next were all sequenced from one sample in a study of naive and memory T cell subsets. Both TRBC1 and TRBC2 were covered by a beta constant-region primer of two equimolar oligonucleotides. From the UMI-ligation and nested PCR reads, TCRdb called clonotypes with MiXCR, one entry per CDR3 protein. The table lists 120,000 to 150,000 distinct CDR3 sequences, approximately 17% of them singletons. The sequencing sample was made of naive CD4+ T cells from blood. The receptor source for this set is a human donor in good health.

J is TRBJ1-2 and V is TRBV28; D gene unclear. V gave up 6 bases and J gave up 7 bases, with 24 bases separating them. CDR1 and CDR2 (germline): MDHEN, SYDVKM. CDR3 length: 16 amino acids. CDR3 in DNA: TGTGCCAGCAGCATAAGGGCCCCCTCCGGGATGCGTGGCTACACCTTC. Translation gives CASSIRAPSGMRGYTF.

This clonotype was observed a handful of times. The chain is built from TRBV7-2 and TRBJ1-1, with D uncertain. The CDR3 runs to 14 residues. V was clipped by 0 bases and J by 0 bases, with 5 bases between them. Germline lookup yields CDR1 SGHTA and CDR2 FQGNSA. CDR3 amino acids: CASSLASMNTEAFF. The DNA of the CDR3 is TGTGCCAGCAGCTTAGCCAGCATGAACACTGAAGCTTTCTTT. Using reference TRBV7-2 and TRBJ1-1 for the parts outside the CDR3, the full variable domain is GAGVSQSPSNKVTEKGKDVELRCDPISGHTALYWYRQSLGQGLEFLIYFQGNSAPDKSGLPSDRFSAERTGGSVSTLTIQRTQQEDSAVYLCASSLASMNTEAFFGQGTRLTVV.

The table lists this clonotype with a few counts. The rearrangement joins TRBV3-1 to TRBJ2-3, with 9 positions matching TRBD1. Germline lookup yields CDR1 LGHDT and CDR2 YNNKEL (reference sequence). The V segment lost 1 base and the J segment 2 bases; nucleotides outside the gene matches: 7. CDR3 length equals 17 residues. CDR3: CASSQVRGTGYTDTQYF. For the CDR3, the DNA is TGTGCCAGCAGCCAAGTAAGGGGGACAGGGTACACAGATACGCAGTATTTT.

This clonotype has a handful of counts. CDR3 protein: CASSLALRAVTDTQYF. In DNA form, the CDR3 reads TGTGCCAGCAGCTTAGCGCTTCGAGCGGTCACAGATACGCAGTATTTT. The V gene is TRBV7-9, the J gene TRBJ2-3; tentative D call: TRBD2 (5 bases). The V and J ends lost 0 bases and 2 bases respectively, with 12 bases between them. CDR1 is SEHNR and CDR2 is FQNEAQ in the germline V gene (reference sequence). The CDR3 sequence is 16 residues long.

This clonotype was observed a few times. The genes are TRBV3-1 and TRBJ2-1; the match to TRBD2 covers 8 bases. V dropped 3 bases and J dropped 5; count of bases not matched to a gene: 9. The CDR3 has 16 residues. Germline V lookup: CDR1 LGHDT, CDR2 YNNKEL (reference sequence). As DNA, the CDR3 is TGTGCCAGCAGCCAGTATAGCGGGATCATCCACAATGAGCAGTTCTTC. Its translation: CASSQYSGIIHNEQFF.

CDR3: CASSQGWDRGQNGYTF. CDR3 bases: TGTGCCAGCAGCCAAGGCTGGGACAGGGGGCAGAATGGCTACACCTTC. The gene calls are TRBV3-1 and TRBJ1-2; 12 bases fit TRBD1. This CDR3 is built from 16 residues. Germline trimming cut 1 base from V and 6 bases from J; bases unmatched to any gene: 6. Germline V CDR1 and CDR2: LGHDT, YNNKEL (reference sequence).